The entry that follows covers one TCR beta chain sequence. Its antigen is unknown. The CDR3 has 17 amino acids. V dropped 6 bases and J dropped 9; count of bases not matched to a gene: 15. This record belongs to a study of vaccination and CD4 T cells after COVID-19. Study information: Stimulation of cells relied on overlapping spike peptides derived from SARS-CoV-2, HCoV-NL63, HCoV-OC43 and HCoV-229E.

Cultured CD4+ T-cell DNA underwent Oncomine TCR Beta short-read sequencing. Genomic DNA extraction was carried out from cultured CD4+ T cells. Using its own MiXCR run on the PCR reads, TCRdb lists one record per CDR3 protein. The table has about 16,000 distinct CDR3 sequences, around 50% seen once. Treatment reported: roughly ten-day PBMC culture with coronavirus spike peptide pools or control peptides (ViraFEST assay). The specimen was CD4+ T cells from blood, cultured in vitro, collected before SARS-CoV-2 vaccination. The rearrangement joins TRBV12-3 or TRBV12-4 to TRBJ1-6; TRBD1 aligns across 9 bases. This TCR was sampled from a human donor who had recovered from COVID-19. The CDR3 here is CASSPGQGHGVGSPLHF. The DNA for the CDR3 is TGTGCCAGCAGCCCGGGACAGGGCCACGGGGTGGGTTCACCCCTCCACTTT.